This T cell receptor (beta chain) derives from a study of cytomegalovirus exposure and HLA in healthy donors. Broader study findings: The authors enumerated 150 to 200 TCR beta chains as linked to cytomegalovirus. A classifier reportedly called cytomegalovirus status with high sensitivity and specificity. Presence/absence analyses assumed roughly uniform sequencing depth across donors. Earlier analysis looked at TCR beta V segments, and most were productive about 90% or about 30% of the time.

This clone was counted a few times. Its antigen is unidentified. V trimming: 3 bases; J trimming: 6 bases; junction bases outside the gene matches: 18. This CDR3 is built from 18 residues. Germline CDR1 reads MDHEN; CDR2 reads SYDVKM. It was with 60 Vbeta and 13 Jbeta primers that the PCR ran. Produced via immunoSEQ multiplex PCR; TCRdb's table is partial and in-frame only. The sample shows roughly 90,000 clones, 65% to 75% of them seen only once. This chain links TRBV28 with TRBJ1-1; 8 bases agree with TRBD1. Source material: PBMCs. The TCR sequence derives from a man aged 25-40 years in good health and CMV-seropositive. CDR3 DNA: TGTGCCAGCAGTTTCCCCAGGGGGCAGCTTTTAGCCTTCTCTGAAGCTTTCTTT. This gives the protein CASSFPRGQLLAFSEAFF.